These 13 T cell receptor beta chains came from one sample sequenced in a study of cytomegalovirus exposure and HLA in healthy donors. PCR used 60 Vbeta primers and 13 Jbeta primers. Assay used: immunoSEQ multiplex PCR; TCRdb lists only in-frame clones, some missing. The sample lists about 85,000 clones, about 80% seen once, with approximately 29% in the top ten. The source material was PBMCs. The receptors shown here come from a man in his fifties or sixties in good health and CMV-seropositive.

The sample holds one count of this clone. This sequence joins TRBV7-2 and TRBJ2-7, with 10 bases lining up with TRBD2. CDR3 length: 16 amino acids. CDR1 and CDR2 (germline): SGHTA, FQGNSA. The trim removed 1 base at V and 3 bases at J, leaving 6 bases unmatched. The CDR3 DNA is TGTGCCAGCAGCTTAGGGGCCGGGACTAGCGTCTACGAGCAGTACTTC. Protein sequence: CASSLGAGTSVYEQYF.

The chain recombines TRBV5-4 with TRBJ2-1, with 8 bases matching TRBD1. V shed 4 bases, J shed 6 bases, and the junction held 3 bases outside the gene matches. The germline gives CDR1 SGHNT, CDR2 YYREEE (reference sequence). The CDR3 is made up of 13 amino acids. Here the CDR3 reads CASSPDRVNEQFF. As DNA, the CDR3 is TGTGCCAGCAGCCCGGACAGGGTCAATGAGCAGTTCTTC.

The V and J genes are TRBV2 and TRBJ2-5; 7 bases are a match to TRBD2. The closer fit of TRBJ2-7 to the DNA end suggests the J call may be wrong. There are 16 residues in the CDR3. Germline values: CDR1 SNHLY, CDR2 FYNNEI. As DNA, the CDR3 is TGTGCCAGCAGTGCCCTTCCTAGCGGAGCTCACTACGAGCAGTACTTC. Protein product: CASSALPSGAHYEQYF.

The rearrangement links TRBV5-1 to TRBJ2-1; 8 positions match TRBD2. This CDR3 has 14 amino acids. CDR1 and CDR2 (germline): SGHRS, YFSETQ. V lost 5 bases, J lost 10 bases, and 11 bases stayed unmatched. CDR3 bases: TGCGCCAGCAGGCCCCCCACTAGCGGATACGAGCAGTTCTTC. Its protein is CASRPPTSGYEQFF.

The chain links TRBV11-2 to TRBJ1-1; TRBD1 matches 7 bases. V shed 1 base and J 4 bases; nucleotides not matched to a gene: 0. Germline loops: CDR1 SGHAT, CDR2 FQNNGV. The CDR3 is made up of 13 amino acids. DNA for the CDR3: TGTGCCAGCAGCTTAGCAGGGGGCACTGAAGCTTTCTTT. This translates into CASSLAGGTEAFF.

The chain carries TRBV5-4 and TRBJ1-1; the D gene is possibly TRBD1 (5 bases). Germline V gene sequence: CDR1 SGHNT, CDR2 YYREEE (reference sequence). The CDR3 has 16 amino acids. The V end lost 3 bases, the J end lost 3 bases, and 18 bases lay between the germline ends. The CDR3 DNA reads TGTGCCAGCAGCTCTCGAAAGGGGCTACCTCACACTGAAGCTTTCTTT. Amino acid sequence: CASSSRKGLPHTEAFF.

Regarding this clone: Relative to the germline gene, one junction end is altered; a read error may explain this. The chain employs TRBV11-3 and TRBJ2-3, with 8 bases matching TRBD1. The CDR3 length is 13 residues. CDR1 SGHNT and CDR2 YENEEA come from the germline V gene. The CDR3 is CASSRRGTGTQYF. The DNA of the CDR3 is TGTGCCAGCAGCCGGAGGGGGACAGGTACGCAGTATTTT.

This clone appeared once. The chain couples TRBV7-9 to TRBJ1-4, with a weak D call TRBD1 (5 bases). V was cut by 7 bases and J by 5 bases, with 17 bases left in between. This CDR3 has 15 amino acids. CDR1 SEHNR and CDR2 FQNEAQ come from the germline V gene (reference sequence). CDR3 sequence (DNA): TGTGCCAGCACCCCCCCCGGGGGGATGAATGAAAAACTGTTTTTT. This encodes CASTPPGGMNEKLFF.

The chain joins TRBV30 to TRBJ1-2; tentative D call: TRBD1 (5 bases). The CDR3 has 13 residues. Germline loops: CDR1 GTSNPN, CDR2 SVGIG (reference sequence). V lost 0 bases and J lost 8, with 13 bases in between. The CDR3 loop reads CAWSVRAGRGYTF. Written as DNA, the CDR3 is TGTGCCTGGAGTGTACGTGCAGGGCGGGGCTACACCTTC.

V and J are TRBV6-1 and TRBJ2-1; 7 positions agree with TRBD1. Germline V gene lookup returns CDR1 MNHNS and CDR2 SASEGT. V dropped 2 bases and J dropped 5; count of bases not matched to a gene: 3. This CDR3 is 14 amino acids long. The CDR3 reads CASSELGQDNEQFF. The CDR3 DNA follows: TGTGCCAGCAGTGAACTCGGACAGGACAATGAGCAGTTCTTC.

The rearrangement links TRBV11-3 to TRBJ2-7; 11 bases line up with TRBD1. V trimming: 5 bases; J trimming: 5 bases; junction bases outside the gene matches: 5. This CDR3 has 14 amino acids. Germline CDR1 is SGHNT and CDR2 is YENEEA. CDR3 sequence: CASSLTGQGDEQYF. DNA of the CDR3: TGTGCCAGCAGCCTAACGGGACAGGGGGACGAGCAGTACTTC.

V usage is TRBV9 and J usage is TRBJ1-4, with D unclear. Looked up from germline, CDR1 is SGDLS and CDR2 is YYNGEE. There are 15 residues in the CDR3. The V gene lost 0 bases and the J gene lost 4 bases, with 10 bases spanning the gap. Written as DNA, the CDR3 is TGTGCCAGCAGCGTAGGGCAACAGAATAATGAAAAACTGTTTTTT. Protein: CASSVGQQNNEKLFF.

The chain carries TRBV6-1 and TRBJ2-7; D is unclear. The CDR3 sequence is 14 residues long. Between the trimmed V and J ends, which lost 2 bases and 2 bases, there was a span of 10 bases. The germline V gene has CDR1 MNHNS and CDR2 SASEGT. The CDR3, as DNA: TGTGCCAGCAGTGAACCCCCCCAGACCTACGAGCAGTACTTC. Translated, it gives CASSEPPQTYEQYF.